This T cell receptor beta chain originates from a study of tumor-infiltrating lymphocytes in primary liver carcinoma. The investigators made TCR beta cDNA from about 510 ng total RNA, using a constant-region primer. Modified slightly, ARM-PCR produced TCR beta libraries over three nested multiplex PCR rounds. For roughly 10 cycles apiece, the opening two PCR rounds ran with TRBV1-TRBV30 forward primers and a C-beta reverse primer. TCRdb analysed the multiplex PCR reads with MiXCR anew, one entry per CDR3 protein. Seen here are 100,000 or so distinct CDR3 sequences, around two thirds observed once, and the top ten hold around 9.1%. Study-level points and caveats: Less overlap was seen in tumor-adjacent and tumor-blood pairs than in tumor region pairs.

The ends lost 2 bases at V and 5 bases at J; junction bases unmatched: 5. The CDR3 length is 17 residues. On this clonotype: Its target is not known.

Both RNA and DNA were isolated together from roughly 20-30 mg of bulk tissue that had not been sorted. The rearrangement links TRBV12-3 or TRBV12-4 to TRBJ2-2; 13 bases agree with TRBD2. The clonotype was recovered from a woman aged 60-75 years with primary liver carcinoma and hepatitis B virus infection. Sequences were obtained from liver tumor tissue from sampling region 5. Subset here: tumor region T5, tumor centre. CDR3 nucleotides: TGTGCCAGCAGTTTAAGGTGGACTAGCGGGGGTACCGGGGAGCTGTTTTTT. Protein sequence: CASSLRWTSGGTGELFF.